The present entry profiles one T cell receptor beta chain with its context. This clone was detected only a few times. The antigen it binds to is not known. No base quality values were provided; no much bigger clone lies one nucleotide off. TCRbeta CDR3 regions were amplified from genomic DNA by means of the immunoSEQ Assay, a bias-controlled multiplex PCR. In the authors' own workflow: The number of nucleated cells in each sample was estimated by amplification of reference gene primers within the assay. To quantify the absolute abundance of each unique TCRbeta CDR3 rearrangement, sequence reads were collapsed and filtered. For each sample, productive Simpson clonality was calculated by taking the square root of Simpson's diversity index across productive rearrangements. The immuneACCESS repertoire file appears here via TCRdb, limited to in-frame rearrangements. These files lack a portion of the clones; in checked studies, under half of the deficit traces to unresolved V genes, and the cause of the others is not known. For V, J and clone size, that table is used; D and trimming come from the DNA. The sample profile shows roughly 130,000 clones; roughly 83% of them were found once. 5.5% of the sample belongs to the ten largest clones.

In the prospective study, participants were roughly 18 to 89 years old, resided in about two dozen geographic areas of the United States, and were enrolled through a virtual design. To assign participants to cohorts, the prospective study relied on clinical history that participants themselves reported in a screening survey and a study questionnaire. Mobile phlebotomists in the prospective study collected whole blood, serum and a nasopharyngeal or oropharyngeal swab from every participant. Over a roughly two-month period, participants in the prospective study had the option of providing additional blood draws and questionnaires. Prospective study blood samples were shipped either frozen or at room temperature before DNA extraction. The sample is drawn from a study of blood T cell repertoires in COVID-19 (dated by TCRdb to the early 2020s). At the level of the whole study: The collaborator samples originated in the United States, Italy and Spain and spanned the acute and convalescent phases of COVID-19. The prospective study material was composed of cDNA or gDNA derived from T cells, B-cell-depleted T cells, or PBMCs. Deeply sampled blood TCRbeta repertoires from subjects exposed to, actively infected with, or recovered from COVID-19 were included in the dataset. A freely available public database, intended as a resource for researchers studying the immune response to SARS-CoV-2, is where the repertoires were released. Samples came from the ongoing ImmuneRACE study (first 160 participants) plus 1,254 subjects from 6 global collaborators. A de-identified subject ID, COVID-19 status, age in years and sex were almost always included in the sample metadata. Where HLA class I and class II types were available, the types were taken from metadata supplied by the sample provider, not from assay-based typing. Study-wide findings and limitations: How much clinical and demographic metadata was included differed by source and by participant, and the metadata was provided uncurated.

Reading the germline V gene (reference sequence) gives CDR1 SEHNR and CDR2 FQNEAQ. The CDR3 numbers 13 residues from cysteine through phenylalanine. Just CDR3 DNA is preserved here, 39 bases in frame from base 1. V gives up 1 base and J gives up 5 bases, and the segment between their germline ends measures 6 bases. The source is a man aged 35-49 years with acute COVID-19. The sequenced material came from PBMCs or T cells enriched from blood (not recorded which). This sequence uses TRBV7-9 and TRBJ1-5; the D gene cannot be named for sure. The CDR3 sequence is CASSLGEYQPQHF. The DNA sequence is given as TGTGCCAGCAGCTTAGGGGAGTATCAGCCCCAGCATTTT.